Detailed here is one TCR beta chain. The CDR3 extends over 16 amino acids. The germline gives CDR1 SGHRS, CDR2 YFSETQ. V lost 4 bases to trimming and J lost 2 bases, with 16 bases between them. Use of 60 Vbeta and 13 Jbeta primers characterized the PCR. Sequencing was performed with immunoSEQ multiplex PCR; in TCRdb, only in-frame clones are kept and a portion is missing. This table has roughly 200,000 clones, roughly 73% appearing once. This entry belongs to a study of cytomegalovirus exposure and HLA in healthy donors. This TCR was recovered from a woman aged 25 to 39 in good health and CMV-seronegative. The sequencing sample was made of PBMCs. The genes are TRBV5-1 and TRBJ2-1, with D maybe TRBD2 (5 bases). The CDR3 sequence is CASSPMVGSAYNEQFF. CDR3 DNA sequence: TGCGCCAGCAGCCCTATGGTCGGTAGCGCCTACAATGAGCAGTTCTTC.